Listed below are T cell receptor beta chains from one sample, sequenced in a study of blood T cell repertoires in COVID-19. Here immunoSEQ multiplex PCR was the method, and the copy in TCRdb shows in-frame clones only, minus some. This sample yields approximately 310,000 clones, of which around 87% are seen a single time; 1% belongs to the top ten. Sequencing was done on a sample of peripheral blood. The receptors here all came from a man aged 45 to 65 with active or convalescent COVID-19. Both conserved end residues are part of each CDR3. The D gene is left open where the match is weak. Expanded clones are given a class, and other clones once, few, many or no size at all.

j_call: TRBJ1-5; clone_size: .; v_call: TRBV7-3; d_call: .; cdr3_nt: TGTGCCAGCAGCCGGGATAGCAATCAGCCCCAGCATTTT; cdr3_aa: CASSRDSNQPQHF
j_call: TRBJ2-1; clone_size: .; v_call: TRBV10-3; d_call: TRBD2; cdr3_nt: TGTGCCATCAGTGAACGGTCCGGACTAGCGGGAGAGGGGAGACCGCAGTTCTTC; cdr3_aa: CAISERSGLAGEGRPQFF
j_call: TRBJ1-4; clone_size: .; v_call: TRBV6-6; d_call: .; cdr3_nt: TGTGCCAGCAGTGACGGGGGGCTTACTAATGAAAAACTGTTTTTT; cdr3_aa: CASSDGGLTNEKLFF
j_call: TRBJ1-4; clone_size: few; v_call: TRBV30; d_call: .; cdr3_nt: TGTGCCTGGCGCAGGGATAATGAAAAACTGTTTTTT; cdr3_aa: CAWRRDNEKLFF
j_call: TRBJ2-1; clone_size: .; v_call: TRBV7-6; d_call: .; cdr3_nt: TGTGCCAGCAGCTCACGACACAGGGAGTTGGACAATGAGCAGTTCTTC; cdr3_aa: CASSSRHRELDNEQFF
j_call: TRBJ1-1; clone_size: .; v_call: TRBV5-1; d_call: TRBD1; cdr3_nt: TGCGCCAGCAGCTTCCAGGCAGGGGGAAAGGACACTGAAGCTTTCTTT; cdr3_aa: CASSFQAGGKDTEAFF
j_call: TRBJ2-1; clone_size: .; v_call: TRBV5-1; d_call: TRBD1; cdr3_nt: TGCGCCAGCAGCTTGGGCAGACAGGGGAATGATCGGCAGTTCTTC; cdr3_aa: CASSLGRQGNDRQFF
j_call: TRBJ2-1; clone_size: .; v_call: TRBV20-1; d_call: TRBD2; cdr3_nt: TGCAGTGCTAGTTATAGCGGGAAAGGATACAATGAGCAGTTCTTC; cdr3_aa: CSASYSGKGYNEQFF
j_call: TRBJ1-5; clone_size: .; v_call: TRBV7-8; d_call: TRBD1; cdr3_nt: TGTGCCAGCAGCTCCGGGACAGGGTCGGATCAGCCCCAGCATTTT; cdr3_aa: CASSSGTGSDQPQHF
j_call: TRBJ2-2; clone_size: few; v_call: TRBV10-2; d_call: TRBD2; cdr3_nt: TGCGCCAGCAGACTAGCGGGCAACACCGGGGAGCTGTTTTTT; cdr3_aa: CASRLAGNTGELFF
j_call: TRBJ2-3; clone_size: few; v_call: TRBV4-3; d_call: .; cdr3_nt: TGCGCCAGCAGCCCCTTGGACAGCTACACAGATACGCAGTATTTT; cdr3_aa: CASSPLDSYTDTQYF
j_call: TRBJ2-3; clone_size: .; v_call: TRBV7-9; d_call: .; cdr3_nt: TGTGCCAGCAGCGATCAGGGGTTGTGGGCCACAGATACGCAGTATTTT; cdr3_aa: CASSDQGLWATDTQYF
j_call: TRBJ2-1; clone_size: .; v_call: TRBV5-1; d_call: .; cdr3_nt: TGCGCCAGCTCCCTCTACAATGAGCAGTTCTTC; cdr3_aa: CASSLYNEQFF
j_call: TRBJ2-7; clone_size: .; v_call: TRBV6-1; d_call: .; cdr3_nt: TGTGCCAGCAGTGAACCCCCGCAGGGGCTCCCCTCCTACGAGCAGTACTTC; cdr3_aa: CASSEPPQGLPSYEQYF
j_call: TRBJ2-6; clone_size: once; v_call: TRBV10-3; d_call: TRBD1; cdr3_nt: TGTGCCACGCTGCCGGGACAGGGGGCTCCTGGGGCCAACGTCCTGACTTTC; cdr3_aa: CATLPGQGAPGANVLTF
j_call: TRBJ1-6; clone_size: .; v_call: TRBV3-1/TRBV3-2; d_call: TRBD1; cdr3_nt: TGTGCCAGCAGCCAAGGAGAACAGGGGCTTAATTCACCCCTCCACTTT; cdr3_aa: CASSQGEQGLNSPLHF
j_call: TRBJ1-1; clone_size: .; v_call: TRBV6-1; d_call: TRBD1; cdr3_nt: TGTGCCAGCAGTGAAGGTGGCAGGGGGCGTCTCTTT; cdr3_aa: CASSEGGRGRLF
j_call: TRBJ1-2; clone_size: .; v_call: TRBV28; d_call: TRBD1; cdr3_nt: TGTGCCAGCAGGGGCGGGACAGGCGGCTATGGCTACACCTTC; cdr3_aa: CASRGGTGGYGYTF
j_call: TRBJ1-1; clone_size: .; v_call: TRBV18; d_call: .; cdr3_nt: TGTGCCAGCTACGCAGGTGGAGAGGGCACTGAAGCTTTCTTT; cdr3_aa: CASYAGGEGTEAFF
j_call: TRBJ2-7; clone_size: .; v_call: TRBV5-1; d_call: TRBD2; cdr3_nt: TGCGCCAGCTCCCTTACCCCGGGACTAGCGGGAGCCAAGCAGTACTTC; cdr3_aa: CASSLTPGLAGAKQYF
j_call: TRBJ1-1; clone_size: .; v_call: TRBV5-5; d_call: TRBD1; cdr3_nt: TGTGCCAGCAGCTCACAGACAGGGATCGGCACTGAAGCTTTCTTT; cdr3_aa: CASSSQTGIGTEAFF
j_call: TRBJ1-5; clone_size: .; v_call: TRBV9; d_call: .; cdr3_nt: TGTGCCAGCAGCGTAGATCCAGGGGTCAGCAATCAGCCCCAGCATTTT; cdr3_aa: CASSVDPGVSNQPQHF
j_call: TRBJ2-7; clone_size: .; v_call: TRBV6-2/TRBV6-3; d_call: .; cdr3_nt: TGTGCCAGCAGTTATAGCGGATGGGTTGGCGAGCAGTACTTC; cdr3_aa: CASSYSGWVGEQYF
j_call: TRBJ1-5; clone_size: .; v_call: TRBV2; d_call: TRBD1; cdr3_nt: TGTGCCAGCATCAGGGGGTCTGGAAGCAATCAGCCCCAGCATTTT; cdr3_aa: CASIRGSGSNQPQHF
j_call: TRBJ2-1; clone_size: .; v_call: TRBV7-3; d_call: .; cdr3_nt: TGTGCCAGCAGTCGGGGGTCGGGTGAGCAGTTCTTC; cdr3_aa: CASSRGSGEQFF
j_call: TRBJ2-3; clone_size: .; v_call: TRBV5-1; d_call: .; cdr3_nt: TGCGCCAGCAGCTTGGGTTCAGGGAGCACAGATACGCAGTATTTT; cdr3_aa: CASSLGSGSTDTQYF
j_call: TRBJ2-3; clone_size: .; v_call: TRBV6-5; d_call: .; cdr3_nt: TGTGCCAGCAGTCAACAGGGTCCCACAGATACGCAGTATTTT; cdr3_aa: CASSQQGPTDTQYF
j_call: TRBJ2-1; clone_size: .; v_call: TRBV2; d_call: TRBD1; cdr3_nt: TGTGCCAGCAGTGAAGCGGGGACAGGACTCTACAATGAGCAGTTCTTC; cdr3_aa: CASSEAGTGLYNEQFF
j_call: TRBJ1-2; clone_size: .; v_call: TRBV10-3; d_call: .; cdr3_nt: TGTGCCATCAGTGAGATGCGGAATTCACTTAACTATGGCTACACCTTC; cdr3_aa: CAISEMRNSLNYGYTF
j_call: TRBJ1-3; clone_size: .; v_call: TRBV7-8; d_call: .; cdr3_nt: TGTGCCAGCAGCTTAGCTCCCAGCTCTGGAAACACCATATATTTT; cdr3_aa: CASSLAPSSGNTIYF
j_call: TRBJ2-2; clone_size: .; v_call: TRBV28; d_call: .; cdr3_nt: TGTGCCAGCAGTCCCCAAGGAGGGGGCTTGGCCACCGGGGAGCTGTTTTTT; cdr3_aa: CASSPQGGGLATGELFF
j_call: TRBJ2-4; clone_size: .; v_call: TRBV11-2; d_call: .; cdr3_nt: TGTGCCAGCGGTTCTGGCGGAGTAGCCAAAAACATTCAGTACTTC; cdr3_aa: CASGSGGVAKNIQYF
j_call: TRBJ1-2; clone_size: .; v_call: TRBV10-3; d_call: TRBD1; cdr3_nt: TGTGCCATGTGGATGGGGACAGAGCACTATGGCTACACCTTC; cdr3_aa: CAMWMGTEHYGYTF
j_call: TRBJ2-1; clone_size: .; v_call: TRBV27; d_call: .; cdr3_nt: TGTGCCAGCAGTTTAAGGGGGCTAGCGGGTAGCTACAATGAGCAGTTCTTC; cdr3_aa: CASSLRGLAGSYNEQFF
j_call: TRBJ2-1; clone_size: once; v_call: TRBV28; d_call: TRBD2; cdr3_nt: TGTGCCAGCAGCCCTAGCGGGGGACCCTACAATGAGCAGTTCTTC; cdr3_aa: CASSPSGGPYNEQFF
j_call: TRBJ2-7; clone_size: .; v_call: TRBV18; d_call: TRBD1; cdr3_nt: TGTGCCAGCTCACCCTCGACAGGGGGTTTTGTCGAGCAGTACTTC; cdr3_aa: CASSPSTGGFVEQYF